The entry below describes one TCR beta chain. Its antigen target is currently unknown. The record has no base qualities; no much larger clone is one base away. TCRbeta CDR3 regions were amplified from genomic DNA using the immunoSEQ Assay, a bias-controlled multiplex PCR. In the authors' own workflow: Within the assay, amplification of reference gene primers was used to estimate how many nucleated cells each sample contained. Sequence reads were collapsed and filtered to measure the absolute abundance of every unique TCRbeta CDR3 rearrangement. For each sample, productive Simpson clonality was calculated as the square root of Simpson's diversity index over productive rearrangements. TCRdb carries this immuneACCESS record with in-frame sequences only. Its versions omit some clonotypes, under half of them owing to an unresolved V gene in the studies checked, with the rest unexplained. D and trimming were read from the DNA, whereas the V and J calls and clone size are those reported in that table. Counted in this sample were just under 150,000 clones; 80% to 90% of them appeared once. The ten largest clones add up to 8.6% of the sample.

This record belongs to a study of blood T cell repertoires in COVID-19 (dated by TCRdb to 2018 to 2020). At the level of the whole study: Collaborator samples came from the United States, Italy and Spain and covered acute and convalescent phases of COVID-19. Samples came from the ongoing ImmuneRACE study (first 160 participants) plus 1,254 subjects from 6 global collaborators. The dataset comprised deeply sampled blood TCRbeta repertoires from subjects exposed to, actively infected with, or recovered from COVID-19. Where available, HLA class I and class II types were obtained from metadata supplied by the sample provider rather than from assay-based typing. The prospective study material was composed of cDNA or gDNA derived from T cells, B-cell-depleted T cells, or PBMCs. The sample metadata nearly always contained a de-identified subject ID, COVID-19 status, age in years and sex. The repertoires were released in a freely available public database intended as a resource for research on the immune response to SARS-CoV-2. Summary of the overall study and its limitations: How much clinical and demographic metadata was included differed by source and by participant, and the metadata was provided uncurated.

The collaborating institutions used their own protocols to collect whole blood in K2EDTA tubes. For TCRbeta analysis, collaborator samples were shipped as frozen whole blood, as isolated PBMCs, or as DNA extracted from either sample type. Sequenced sample: peripheral blood. The TCR was taken from a woman between 45 and 65 years old with active or convalescent COVID-19.

The DNA sequence follows: TGTGCCAGCCTCCGACAGGGTGTTGGGGCCAACGTCCTGACTTTC. This encodes CASLRQGVGANVLTF. Recombination connected TRBV19 to TRBJ2-6; 7 central nucleotides agree with TRBD1. The germline V gene (reference sequence) provides CDR1 LNHDA and CDR2 SQIVND. The CDR3 spans 15 residues, from the cysteine through the phenylalanine. CDR3 DNA is the only sequence kept; it has 45 bases, read in frame from the first base. Here V drops 9 bases and J drops 3 bases, and the junction holds 8 bases not matched to any gene.